What follows are 30 T cell receptor beta chains derived from one specimen sequenced in a study of blood T cells in healthy people across ages. A second PCR of 7 to 11 cycles used a sample-barcoded 5' primer and a J-beta primer mix. TCRdb used MiXCR to reprocess the 5' RACE reads, holding one entry per CDR3 protein. The data hold some 900,000 distinct CDR3 sequences, with around 26% observed a single time. The sample comprised blood. These receptors all come from a woman older than 75 in good health.

This clonotype was observed a single time. This chain joins TRBV20-1 and TRBJ1-2; possibly TRBD1 for D (5 bases). The V and J ends lost 5 bases and 6 bases respectively, with 16 bases between them. The CDR3 extends over 13 amino acids. In germline, CDR1 is DFQATT, CDR2 SNEGSKA (reference sequence). Here the CDR3 DNA reads TGCAGTGCTCCCCCTGGGGGGTACGATGGCTACACCTTC. The encoded protein is CSAPPGGYDGYTF.

The chain carries TRBV10-3 and TRBJ2-7, with no clear D. The germline gives CDR1 ENHRY, CDR2 SYGVKD. Trimming removed 7 bases at V and 3 bases at J, with 10 bases between. The CDR3 extends over 12 amino acids. The CDR3 nucleotides are TGTGCCATCAACAAATCCGGCTACGAGCAGTACTTC. Amino acid sequence: CAINKSGYEQYF.

The chain combines TRBV20-1 with TRBJ1-1; a possible D gene is TRBD1 (5 bases). This CDR3 has 17 residues. The germline V and J ends were trimmed by 2 bases and 4 bases, with 23 bases remaining between them. The V gene's germline CDR1 is DFQATT and CDR2 SNEGSKA (reference sequence). DNA for the CDR3: TGCAGTGCTAGACCGTTTCCCTTGAGGCGGGGGACCACTGAAGCTTTCTTT. This gives the protein CSARPFPLRRGTTEAFF.

Many counts were recorded for this clonotype. V and J are TRBV20-1 and TRBJ2-5; TRBD2 matches 8 bases. V dropped 0 bases and J dropped 1; count of bases not matched to a gene: 4. This CDR3 contains 15 residues. The germline V gene encodes CDR1 DFQATT and CDR2 SNEGSKA (reference sequence). The CDR3 DNA reads as TGCAGTGCTAGAGATCGCCTAGCGGGCCAAGAGACCCAGTACTTC. This codes for CSARDRLAGQETQYF.

Comments on this clonotype: The junction does not match germline at one end; this may be a read error. The J gene is TRBJ1-2, the V gene TRBV20-1; D uncertain. Germline values: CDR1 DFQATT, CDR2 SNEGSKA (reference sequence). This CDR3 has 12 amino acids. This chain's CDR3 is CRAREGGRGYTF. DNA for the CDR3: TGCAGGGCTAGGGAGGGCGGAAGAGGCTACACCTTC.

As concerns this clonotype: This may come from a read error, since a much larger clone is one base off. J is TRBJ1-4 and V is TRBV4-3; maybe TRBD1 (5 bases). The CDR3 covers 16 residues. The V gene's germline CDR1 is LGHNA and CDR2 YSLEER. CDR3 sequence reads: CASSQDAQALNEKRFF. CDR3 nucleotides: TGCGCCAGCAGCCAAGATGCACAGGCGCTTAATGAAAAACGGTTTTTT.

This chain joins TRBV12-3 or TRBV12-4 and TRBJ2-7; D gene ambiguous. Trimming stripped 5 bases from V and 9 bases from J, with 14 bases between. CDR3 length equals 12 residues. CDR3 in DNA: TGTGCCAGCAGTCGAGACGGTGTCGGGCAGTACTTC. Protein: CASSRDGVGQYF.

For this clonotype: Its ends do not fully match the called genes, so a read error is possible. The chain employs TRBV12-5 and TRBJ2-3; D remains unclear. CDR1 is LGHNT and CDR2 is FRNRAP in the germline V gene. CDR3 length: 13 amino acids. This CDR3 is CASDRDTRDTRYF. The CDR3 nucleotides read TGTGCTAGTGACCGTGACACCCGAGATACGCGGTATTTT.

This clonotype was recorded at least ten times. The chain joins TRBV6-5 to TRBJ2-5; 9 positions agree with TRBD2. The germline V gene has CDR1 MNHEY and CDR2 SVGAGI. The CDR3 totals 14 residues. With 8 bases clipped from V and 5 bases from J, the junction kept 9 bases outside the gene matches. Here the CDR3 DNA reads TGTGCCAGCCAAGGGACTAGCCAGGGGGAGACCCAGTACTTC. This sequence encodes CASQGTSQGETQYF.

This clonotype was seen repeatedly, ten times or more. The rearrangement links TRBV28 to TRBJ2-7; D is perhaps TRBD2 (5 bases). The V end lost 4 bases, the J end lost 5 bases, and 15 bases lay between the germline ends. The CDR3 has 14 amino acids. The germline V gene encodes CDR1 MDHEN and CDR2 SYDVKM. Here the CDR3 reads CASSYLGRDDEQYF. The CDR3 region has the DNA TGTGCCAGCAGTTATTTAGGGAGAGACGACGAGCAGTACTTC. The full variable domain, its missing parts supplied by reference TRBV28 and TRBJ2-7, is DVKVTQSSRYLVKRTGEKVFLECVQDMDHENMFWYRQDPGLGLRLIYFSYDVKMKEKGDIPEGYSVSREKKERFSLILESASTNQTSMYLCASSYLGRDDEQYFGPGTRLTVT.

This clonotype was counted many times. J is TRBJ2-5 and V is TRBV6-5, with D hard to call. Trimming took off 10 bases at V and 4 bases at J, with 22 bases between the two ends. The CDR3 contains 15 residues. Germline CDR1 MNHEY, CDR2 SVGAGI. The CDR3 coding sequence is TGTGCCACGTTTCTCTCGAACTCCTGGGGAGAGACCCAGTACTTC. Translated: CATFLSNSWGETQYF.

The V and J genes are TRBV12-3 or TRBV12-4 and TRBJ2-1; 8 positions agree with TRBD2. This CDR3 has 12 amino acids. Trimming removed 6 bases from V and 9 bases from J; junction bases left unmatched: 4. CDR3 nucleotides: TGTGCCAGCAGCCCGGGGGGGGGTGAGCAGTTCTTC. Residues: CASSPGGGEQFF.

Points on this clonotype: This may be a read error, as it is one base from a much larger clone. The V and J genes are TRBV7-2 and TRBJ2-7; D perhaps matches TRBD2 (5 bases). Germline V gene data show CDR1 as SGHTA and CDR2 as FQGNSA. Trimming left V 4 bases short and J 2 bases short, with 12 bases between. The CDR3 length is 14 residues. CDR3 DNA sequence: TGTACCAGCAGCTGGAGGACCCCACCCTACGAGCAGTACTTC. Protein product: CTSSWRTPPYEQYF.

This clonotype was counted only a few times. Germline is not matched at one junction end, which may reflect a read error. This chain links TRBV7-8 with TRBJ2-1; D may be TRBD1 (5 bases). CDR1 is SGHVS and CDR2 is FQNEAQ in the germline V gene. CDR3 length: 13 amino acids. This chain's CDR3 is CASSIDRYNEQLF. The DNA for the CDR3 is TGTGCCAGCAGCATCGACAGATACAATGAGCAGTTATTC.

V and J are TRBV7-8 and TRBJ2-5, with D possibly TRBD1 on 5 matching bases. The J call may be incorrect, as the DNA end agrees better with TRBJ2-7. Germline-derived CDR1 and CDR2 are SGHVS and FQNEAQ. The CDR3 extends over 13 amino acids. CDR3 protein: CASSRPTAYEQYF. CDR3 sequence (DNA): TGTGCCAGCAGCAGGCCGACAGCCTACGAGCAGTACTTC.

The chain links TRBV12-3 or TRBV12-4 to TRBJ2-5, with 8 bases identical to TRBD2. V gave up 5 bases and J gave up 11 bases; unmatched junction bases: 16. CDR3 length: 15 residues. The CDR3 spells CASSPPGLACHEQYF. CDR3 DNA: TGTGCCAGCAGTCCACCAGGACTAGCTTGCCATGAGCAGTACTTC.

As for this clonotype: This CDR3 fails to terminate in the conserved phenylalanine or tryptophan, so it likely reflects a read error. The rearrangement links TRBV2 to TRBJ1-2; possibly TRBD1 for D (6 bases). Germline loops: CDR1 SNHLY, CDR2 FYNNEI. The CDR3 covers 13 residues. Trimming removed 6 bases from V and 2 bases from J, with 10 bases in between. CDR3 loop: CASRLTGNYGYTC. CDR3 nucleotide sequence: TGTGCCAGCAGACTTACAGGGAACTATGGCTACACCTGC.

V usage is TRBV6-2 or TRBV6-3 and J usage is TRBJ2-2; 7 nucleotides line up with TRBD1. CDR3 length: 15 amino acids. The V gene end was trimmed by 6 bases and the J gene end by 1 base; junction bases not matched to a gene: 5. The germline V gene has CDR1 MNHEY and CDR2 SVGEGT. The CDR3 DNA sequence: TGTGCCAGCAGAGACAGGACAGGGAACACCGGGGAGCTGTTTTTT. Translating it yields CASRDRTGNTGELFF.

This rearrangement joins TRBV28 to TRBJ2-6; D unclear. This CDR3 spans 13 amino acids. Between the trimmed V and J ends, which lost 7 bases and 1 base, there was a span of 5 bases. Germline loops: CDR1 MDHEN, CDR2 SYDVKM. The DNA of the CDR3 is TGTGCCAGCATACAGTCTGGGGCCAACGTCCTGACTTTC. Its translation: CASIQSGANVLTF.

Note on this clonotype: Just one base apart from a much larger clone, this may be a read error. V and J are TRBV19 and TRBJ2-7; 8 bases fit TRBD1. The end of the DNA is better explained by TRBJ2-4, so the J call may be wrong. CDR1 and CDR2 (germline): LNHDA, SQIVND (reference sequence). The CDR3 has 13 amino acids. The CDR3 sequence: CARKAGGRNIQYF. In DNA, the CDR3 is TGTGCCAGGAAGGCAGGGGGCAGGAACATTCAGTACTTC.

This chain connects TRBV7-2 to TRBJ1-3, with D uncertain. Trimming cost V 1 base and J 2 bases, with 9 bases left between them. Germline V lookup: CDR1 SGHTA, CDR2 FQGNSA. This CDR3 comprises 15 residues. The CDR3 region has the DNA TGTGCCAGCAGCTTAGTAGGGTTGACTGGAAACACCATATATTTT. Amino acids: CASSLVGLTGNTIYF.

Comments on this clonotype: A much larger clone lies a single base off, so this may be a read error. The gene calls are TRBV15 and TRBJ2-1; no reliable D call. The J call may be incorrect, as the DNA end agrees better with TRBJ2-7. From germline, CDR1 is LNHNV and CDR2 YYDKDF (reference sequence). The CDR3 has 15 amino acids. The CDR3 loop is CATSRSARLNNEQYF. The CDR3 nucleotides are TGTGCCACCAGCAGATCAGCCCGACTGAACAATGAGCAGTACTTC.

A few counts support this clonotype. A much larger clone is a single base away; this may be a read error. V and J are TRBV7-8 and TRBJ2-3; a weak D match, TRBD1 (5 bases). CDR1 is SGHVS, CDR2 FQNEAQ, per germline. The CDR3 contains 16 residues. The V end was cut by 5 bases, the J end by 0 bases, with 15 bases between. The CDR3 loop is CASSRQGVTSTDTQYF. CDR3 DNA: TGTGCCAGCAGCCGCCAAGGGGTTACTAGCACAGATACGCAGTATTTT.

This clonotype appeared many times. The CDR3 nucleotides are TGTGCCAGCATCAGGGGCGACAGACAAGAGACCCAGTACTTC. This sequence encodes CASIRGDRQETQYF. The V and J genes are TRBV7-2 and TRBJ2-5, with TRBD1 as a possible D gene (6 bases). This CDR3 has 14 residues. The ends were cut back, 7 bases at V and 2 bases at J, with 14 bases in the middle. Germline assignment: CDR1 SGHTA and CDR2 FQGNSA.

This clonotype has just one count. This rearrangement joins TRBV4-3 to TRBJ2-1, with D possibly being TRBD1 or TRBD2 (6 bases each). The germline V gene has CDR1 LGHNA and CDR2 YSLEER. With 0 bases removed from V and 13 bases from J, the gap between germline ends came to 19 bases. The CDR3 is 15 amino acids. CDR3: CASSQDRALGGTQFF. The CDR3 DNA sequence: TGCGCCAGCAGCCAAGATAGGGCTTTAGGGGGGACCCAGTTCTTC.

This clonotype was counted at least ten times. This rearrangement joins TRBV7-8 to TRBJ2-1; 12 nucleotides line up with TRBD2. The CDR3 totals 16 residues. V was clipped by 6 bases and J by 4 bases; unmatched bases: 7. Per germline, CDR1 SGHVS and CDR2 FQNEAQ. CDR3 residues: CASRTSSGGGYNEQFF. The CDR3 DNA reads as TGTGCCAGCAGAACCTCTAGCGGGGGGGGATACAATGAGCAGTTCTTC.

This clonotype was recorded only once. At one end, the junction sequence differs from germline, possibly due to a read error. The chain joins TRBV4-1 to TRBJ2-3; D not resolved. There are 15 residues in the CDR3. The V gene's germline CDR1 is MGHRA and CDR2 YSYEKL. CDR3 protein: CASSQEVPRTDAQYF. The CDR3 DNA sequence: TGCGCCAGCAGCCAAGAAGTTCCCCGCACAGATGCGCAGTATTTT.

This clonotype was detected many times. CDR3 in amino acids: CASSLAGVGGEKLFF. DNA for the CDR3: TGTGCCAGCAGCTTAGCAGGGGTCGGAGGTGAAAAACTGTTTTTT. The genes are TRBV11-2 and TRBJ1-4, with a possible D match to TRBD1 (6 bases). Germline V gene sequence: CDR1 SGHAT, CDR2 FQNNGV. V lost 1 base and J lost 7, with 13 bases in between. The CDR3 runs 15 residues. The full variable domain, its missing parts supplied by reference TRBV11-2 and TRBJ1-4, is EAGVAQSPRYKIIEKRQSVAFWCNPISGHATLYWYQQILGQGPKLLIQFQNNGVVDDSQLPKDRFSAERLKGVDSTLKIQPAKLEDSAVYLCASSLAGVGGEKLFFGSGTQLSVL.

This clonotype has at least ten counts. The rearrangement joins TRBV7-2 to TRBJ1-2, with 10 bases lining up with TRBD1. The CDR3 spans 15 residues. J gave up 4 bases and V 0 bases, and 2 bases lay outside the gene matches. Germline lookup yields CDR1 SGHTA and CDR2 FQGNSA. CDR3 coding DNA: TGTGCCAGCAGCTTAGCAGGACAGGGGGGCTATGGCTACACCTTC. Translating it yields CASSLAGQGGYGYTF.

In DNA, the CDR3 is TGTGCCAGCTCACCACGGTCCAGGGGGCGAAACTCTGGGGCCAACGTCCTGACTTTC. Encoded protein: CASSPRSRGRNSGANVLTF. V and J are TRBV13 and TRBJ2-6, with 8 bases fitting TRBD1. The germline CDR1 and CDR2 sequences are PRHDT and FYEKMQ (reference sequence). With 8 bases clipped from V and 0 bases from J, the junction kept 15 bases outside the gene matches. This CDR3 contains 19 residues.